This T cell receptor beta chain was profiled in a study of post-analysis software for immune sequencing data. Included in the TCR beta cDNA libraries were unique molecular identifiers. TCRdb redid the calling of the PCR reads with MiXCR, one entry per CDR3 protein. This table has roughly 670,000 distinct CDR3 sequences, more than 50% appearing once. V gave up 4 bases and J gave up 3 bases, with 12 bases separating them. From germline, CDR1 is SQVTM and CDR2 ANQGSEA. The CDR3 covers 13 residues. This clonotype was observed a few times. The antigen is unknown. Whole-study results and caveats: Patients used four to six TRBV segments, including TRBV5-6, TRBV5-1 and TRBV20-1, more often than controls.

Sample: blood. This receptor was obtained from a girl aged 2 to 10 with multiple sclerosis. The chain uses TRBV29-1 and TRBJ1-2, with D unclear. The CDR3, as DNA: TGCAGCGTTGTATTGGGGTCCCACTATGGCTACACCTTC. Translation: CSVVLGSHYGYTF.